The present T cell receptor (beta chain) was sequenced within a study of long-term antiretroviral therapy in people with HIV. The CDR3 covers 15 residues. CDR1 and CDR2 (germline): SEHNR, FQNEAQ (reference sequence). Trimming left V 2 bases short and J 4 bases short, with 14 bases between. Assay version v3.0 of immunoSEQ was used, and it was run at survey level. Per-sample TRB depth target: roughly 40,000-50,000 T-cell genomes. Clones were read by immunoSEQ multiplex PCR, and TCRdb kept only the in-frame ones, dropping some. The sample has about 20,000 clones, less than 85% seen once. Only a few counts were recorded for this clone. Its antigen is not known. Study-level results: Neither ART adherence, viral resistance nor therapy changes were documented. Older ART regimens were possibly in use when the blood was collected between about 2004 and 2018.

Roughly 0.9-10 million cryopreserved PBMC were held in samples before DNA extraction. The rearrangement uses TRBV7-9 and TRBJ1-1; tentatively, D is TRBD1 (5 bases). The origin of this receptor is a man aged 35-49 years with HIV. This sample comprised unsorted PBMCs, obtained around 2.5 years after starting antiretroviral therapy. This chain's CDR3 is CASSLQGMVGTEAFF. DNA of the CDR3: TGTGCCAGCAGCTTACAGGGTATGGTCGGCACTGAAGCTTTCTTT. Looking up the rest from reference TRBV7-9 and TRBJ1-1 gives the full variable domain: DTGVSQNPRHKITKRGQNVTFRCDPISEHNRLYWYRQTLGQGPEFLTYFQNEAQLEKSRLLSDRFSAERPKGSFSTLEIQRTEQGDSAMYLCASSLQGMVGTEAFFGQGTRLTVV.